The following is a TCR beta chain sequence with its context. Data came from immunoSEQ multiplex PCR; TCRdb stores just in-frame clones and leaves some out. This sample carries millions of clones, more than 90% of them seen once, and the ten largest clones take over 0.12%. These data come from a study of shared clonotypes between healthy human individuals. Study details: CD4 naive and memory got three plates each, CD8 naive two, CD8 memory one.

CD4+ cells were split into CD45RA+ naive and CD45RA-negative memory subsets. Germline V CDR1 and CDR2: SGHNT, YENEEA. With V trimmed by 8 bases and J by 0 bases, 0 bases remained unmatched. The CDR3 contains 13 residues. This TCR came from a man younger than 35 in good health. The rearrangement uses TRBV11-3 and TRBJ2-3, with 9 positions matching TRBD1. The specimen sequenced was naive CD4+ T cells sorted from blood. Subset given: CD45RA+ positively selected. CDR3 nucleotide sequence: TGTGCCAGCGGGACAGGGAGCACAGATACGCAGTATTTT. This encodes CASGTGSTDTQYF.